This T cell receptor (beta chain) was sequenced for a study of T cell responses to AZD1222 COVID-19 vaccine. TCRdb's table, derived via immunoSEQ multiplex PCR, lists solely in-frame clones and lacks some. Counted here are tens of thousands of clones, 78% occurring once; the ten biggest clones make up approximately 6.3%. With 0 bases removed from V and 8 bases from J, the gap between germline ends came to 15 bases. Germline assignment: CDR1 SGHNT and CDR2 YYREEE (reference sequence). The CDR3 sequence is 16 residues long. This clonotype originated in an adult in good health. The sample in question was peripheral blood, obtained on day 0 of AZD1222 vaccination. The chain is built from TRBV5-4 and TRBJ1-6; the D gene is possibly TRBD1 (5 bases). The CDR3 protein is CASSLEPGWDDSPLHF. In DNA form, the CDR3 reads TGTGCCAGCAGCTTGGAGCCAGGGTGGGATGATTCACCCCTCCACTTT.